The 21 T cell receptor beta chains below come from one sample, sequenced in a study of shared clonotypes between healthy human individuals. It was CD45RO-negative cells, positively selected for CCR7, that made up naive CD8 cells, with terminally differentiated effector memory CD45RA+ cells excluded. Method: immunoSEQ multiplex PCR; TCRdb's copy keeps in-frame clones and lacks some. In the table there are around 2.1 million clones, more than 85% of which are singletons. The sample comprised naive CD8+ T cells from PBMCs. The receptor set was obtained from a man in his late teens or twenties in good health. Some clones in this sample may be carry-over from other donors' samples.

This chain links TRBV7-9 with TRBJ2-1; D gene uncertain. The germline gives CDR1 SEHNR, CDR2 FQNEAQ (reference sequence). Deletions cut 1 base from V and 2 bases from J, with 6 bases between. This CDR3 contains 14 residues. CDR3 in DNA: TGTGCCAGCAGCTTAGTTGAGGCCTACAATGAGCAGTTCTTC. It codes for CASSLVEAYNEQFF.

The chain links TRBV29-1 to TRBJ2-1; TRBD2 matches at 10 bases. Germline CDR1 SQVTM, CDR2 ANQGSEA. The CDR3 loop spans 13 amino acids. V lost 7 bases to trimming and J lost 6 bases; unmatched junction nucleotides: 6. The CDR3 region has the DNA TGCAGCGCACAGACTAGCGGGCGCAATGAGCAGTTCTTC. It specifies CSAQTSGRNEQFF.

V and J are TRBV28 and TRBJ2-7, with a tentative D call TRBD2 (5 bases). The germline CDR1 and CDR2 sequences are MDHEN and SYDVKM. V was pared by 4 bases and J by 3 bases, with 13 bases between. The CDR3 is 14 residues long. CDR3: CASSSPGNDYEQYF. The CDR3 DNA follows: TGTGCCAGCAGTTCTCCGGGGAATGACTACGAGCAGTACTTC.

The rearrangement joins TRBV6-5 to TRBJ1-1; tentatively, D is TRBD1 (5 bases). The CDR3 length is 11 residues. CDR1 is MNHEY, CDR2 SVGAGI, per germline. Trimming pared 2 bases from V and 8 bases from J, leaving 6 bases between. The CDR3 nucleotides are TGTGCCAGCAGTTACCACAGGGAAGCTTTCTTT. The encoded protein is CASSYHREAFF.

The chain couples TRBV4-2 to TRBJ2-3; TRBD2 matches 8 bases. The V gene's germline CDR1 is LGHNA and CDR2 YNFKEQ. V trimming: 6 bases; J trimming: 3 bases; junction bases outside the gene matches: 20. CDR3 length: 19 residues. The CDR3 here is CASRPPKVGAGDVTDTQYF. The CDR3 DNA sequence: TGTGCCAGCAGACCGCCTAAAGTGGGAGCGGGAGACGTAACAGATACGCAGTATTTT.

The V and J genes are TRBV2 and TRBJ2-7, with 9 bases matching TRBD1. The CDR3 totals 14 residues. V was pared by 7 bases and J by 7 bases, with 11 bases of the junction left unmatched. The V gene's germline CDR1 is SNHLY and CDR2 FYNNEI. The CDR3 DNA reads TGTGCCAGCATGGAGGGGGACAGGGTAGAGGAGCAGTACTTC. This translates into CASMEGDRVEEQYF.

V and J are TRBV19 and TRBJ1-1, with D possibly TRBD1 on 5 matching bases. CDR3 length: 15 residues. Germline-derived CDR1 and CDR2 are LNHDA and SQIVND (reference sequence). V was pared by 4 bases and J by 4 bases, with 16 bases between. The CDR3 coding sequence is TGTGCCAGTAGTACCACCCCACTCGGGGGCACTGAAGCTTTCTTT. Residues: CASSTTPLGGTEAFF.

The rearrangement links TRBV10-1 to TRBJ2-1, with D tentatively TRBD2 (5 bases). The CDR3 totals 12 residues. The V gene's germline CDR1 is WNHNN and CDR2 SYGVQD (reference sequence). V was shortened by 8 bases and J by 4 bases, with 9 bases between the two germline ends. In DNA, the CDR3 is TGCGCCAGCGGCCAGCGGTACAATGAGCAGTTCTTC. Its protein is CASGQRYNEQFF.

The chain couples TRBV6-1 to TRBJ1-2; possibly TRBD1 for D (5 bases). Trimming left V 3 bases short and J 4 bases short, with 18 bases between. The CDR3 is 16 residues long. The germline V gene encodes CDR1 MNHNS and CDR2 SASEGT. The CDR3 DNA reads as TGTGCCAGCAGTGATTCTTTGAGACAGATCATCTATGGCTACACCTTC. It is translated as CASSDSLRQIIYGYTF.

CDR3 nucleotide sequence: TGCGCCAGCAGCCCGGAGCGAAGCACGGCCTCCTACAATGAGCAGTTCTTC. Translated, it gives CASSPERSTASYNEQFF. This chain uses TRBV4-1 with TRBJ2-1, with D uncertain. In germline, CDR1 is MGHRA, CDR2 YSYEKL. CDR3 size: 17 residues. The V and J ends lost 4 bases and 0 bases respectively, with 16 bases between them.

CDR3 sequence (DNA): TGTGCCGCGGCGGCCGGGGAGCTGTTTTTT. Its protein is CAAAAGELFF. The chain links TRBV7-9 to TRBJ2-2; D uncertain. Trimming took off 11 bases at V and 6 bases at J, with 7 bases between the two ends. Germline assignment: CDR1 SEHNR and CDR2 FQNEAQ (reference sequence). The CDR3 covers 10 residues.

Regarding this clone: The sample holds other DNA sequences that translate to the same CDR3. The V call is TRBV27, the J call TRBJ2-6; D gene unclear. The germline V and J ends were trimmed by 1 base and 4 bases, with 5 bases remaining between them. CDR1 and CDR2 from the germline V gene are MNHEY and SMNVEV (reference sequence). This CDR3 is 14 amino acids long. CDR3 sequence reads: CASSLYSGANVLTF. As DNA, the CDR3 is TGTGCCAGCAGTTTATATTCCGGGGCCAACGTCCTGACTTTC. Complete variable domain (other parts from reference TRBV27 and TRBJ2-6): EAQVTQNPRYLITVTGKKLTVTCSQNMNHEYMSWYRQDPGLGLRQIYYSMNVEVTDKGDVPEGYKVSRKEKRNFPLILESPSPNQTSLYFCASSLYSGANVLTFGAGSRLTVL.

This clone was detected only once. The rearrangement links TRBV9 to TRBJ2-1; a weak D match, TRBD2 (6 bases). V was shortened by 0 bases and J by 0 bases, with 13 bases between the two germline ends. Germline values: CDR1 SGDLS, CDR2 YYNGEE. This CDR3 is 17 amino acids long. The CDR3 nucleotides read TGTGCCAGCAGCGTAGTCCCAGCGGGCGGCTCCTACAATGAGCAGTTCTTC. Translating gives CASSVVPAGGSYNEQFF.

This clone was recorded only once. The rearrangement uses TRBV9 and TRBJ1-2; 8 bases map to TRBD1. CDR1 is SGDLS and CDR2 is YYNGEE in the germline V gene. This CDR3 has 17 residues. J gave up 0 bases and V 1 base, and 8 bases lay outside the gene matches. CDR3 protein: CASSVTTGEKSNYGYTF. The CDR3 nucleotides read TGTGCCAGCAGCGTAACGACAGGGGAGAAGTCTAACTATGGCTACACCTTC.

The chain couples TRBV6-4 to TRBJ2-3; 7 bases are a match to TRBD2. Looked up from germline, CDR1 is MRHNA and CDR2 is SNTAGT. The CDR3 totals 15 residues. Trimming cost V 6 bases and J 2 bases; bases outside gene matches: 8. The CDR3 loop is CASRPGLHPTDTQYF. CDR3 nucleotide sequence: TGTGCCAGCAGGCCGGGACTACACCCCACAGATACGCAGTATTTT.

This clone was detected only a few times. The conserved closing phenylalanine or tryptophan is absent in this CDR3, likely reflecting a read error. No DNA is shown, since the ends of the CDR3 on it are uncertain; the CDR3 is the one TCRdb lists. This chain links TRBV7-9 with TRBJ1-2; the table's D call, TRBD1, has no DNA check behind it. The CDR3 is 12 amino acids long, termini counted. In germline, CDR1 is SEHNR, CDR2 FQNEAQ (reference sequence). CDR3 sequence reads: CASSLALIRDKL.

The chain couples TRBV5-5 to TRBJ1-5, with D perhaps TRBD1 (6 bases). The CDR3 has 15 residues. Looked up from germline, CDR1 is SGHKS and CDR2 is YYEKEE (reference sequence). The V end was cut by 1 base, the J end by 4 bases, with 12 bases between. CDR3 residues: CASSLRGPENQPQHF. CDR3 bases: TGTGCCAGCAGCTTGCGGGGGCCCGAAAATCAGCCCCAGCATTTT. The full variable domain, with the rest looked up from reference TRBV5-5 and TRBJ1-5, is DAGVTQSPTHLIKTRGQQVTLRCSPISGHKSVSWYQQVLGQGPQFIFQYYEKEERGRGNFPDRFSARQFPNYSSELNVNALLLGDSALYLCASSLRGPENQPQHFGDGTRLSIL.

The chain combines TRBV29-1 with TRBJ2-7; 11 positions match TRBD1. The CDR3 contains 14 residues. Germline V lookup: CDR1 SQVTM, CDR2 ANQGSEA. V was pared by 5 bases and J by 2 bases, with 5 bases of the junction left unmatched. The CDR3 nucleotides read TGCAGCGTTTTACCGGGACAGGGGGCCTACGAGCAGTACTTC. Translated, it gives CSVLPGQGAYEQYF.

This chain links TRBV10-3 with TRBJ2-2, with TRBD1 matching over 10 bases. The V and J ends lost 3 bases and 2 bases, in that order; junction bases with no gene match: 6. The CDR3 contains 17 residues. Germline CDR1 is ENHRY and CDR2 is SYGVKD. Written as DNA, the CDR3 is TGTGCCATCAGTGACCGCGGGACAGGGGCCAACACCGGGGAGCTGTTTTTT. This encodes CAISDRGTGANTGELFF.

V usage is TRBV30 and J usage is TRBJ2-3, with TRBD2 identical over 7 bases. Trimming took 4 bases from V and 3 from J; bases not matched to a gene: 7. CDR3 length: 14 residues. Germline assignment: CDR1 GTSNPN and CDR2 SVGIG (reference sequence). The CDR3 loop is CAWNLGGGTDTQYF. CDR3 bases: TGTGCCTGGAATCTTGGGGGAGGGACAGATACGCAGTATTTT.

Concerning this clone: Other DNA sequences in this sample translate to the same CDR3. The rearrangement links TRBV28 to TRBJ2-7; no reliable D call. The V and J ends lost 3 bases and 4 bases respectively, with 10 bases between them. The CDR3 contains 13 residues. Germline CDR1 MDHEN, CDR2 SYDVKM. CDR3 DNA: TGTGCCAGCAGTTTGGGCAGGATTTACGAGCAGTACTTC. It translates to CASSLGRIYEQYF.